The 14 T cell receptor beta chains presented below share a single source sample, sequenced in a study of cytomegalovirus exposure and HLA in healthy donors. PCR involved 60 Vbeta and 13 Jbeta primers. Profiling relied on immunoSEQ multiplex PCR, and the TCRdb table lists in-frame clones only, not all of them. The table for this sample gives about 59,000 clones. Sample: PBMCs. The receptors stem from a young man in good health and CMV-seropositive.

Note on this clone: Mismatch with germline at one junction end may stem from a read error. The V gene is TRBV7-9, the J gene TRBJ2-1, with a possible D match to TRBD2 (5 bases). This CDR3 is 15 amino acids long. In germline, CDR1 is SEHNR, CDR2 FQNEAQ (reference sequence). The CDR3 sequence is CASSSRGTSDNEQFF. CDR3 nucleotide sequence: TGTGCCAGCAGCTCCCGGGGTACCTCCGACAATGAGCAGTTCTTC.

The rearrangement joins TRBV9 to TRBJ2-1; D gene unclear. This CDR3 has 17 residues. V was cut by 4 bases and J by 0 bases, with 17 bases left in between. Germline V CDR1 and CDR2: SGDLS, YYNGEE. The CDR3 coding sequence is TGTGCCAGCAGCCCCTTCACGATGCCGAGCTCCTACAATGAGCAGTTCTTC. It codes for CASSPFTMPSSYNEQFF.

The CDR3 DNA sequence: TGTGCCAGCAGACTAGCGGGATCCAAAGATACGCAGTATTTT. It specifies CASRLAGSKDTQYF. This sequence joins TRBV6-5 and TRBJ2-3; TRBD2 aligns across 10 bases. From germline, CDR1 is MNHEY and CDR2 SVGAGI. The trim removed 6 bases at V and 5 bases at J, leaving 5 bases unmatched. This CDR3 is 14 amino acids long.

The rearrangement uses TRBV4-1 and TRBJ1-2, with D perhaps matching TRBD1 (5 bases). Trimming cost V 2 bases and J 4 bases, with 14 bases left between them. Germline CDR1 MGHRA, CDR2 YSYEKL. The CDR3 totals 15 residues. CDR3 nucleotides: TGCGCCAGCAGCCAACCGGTCCGGGGGAGCTATGGCTACACCTTC. Translating gives CASSQPVRGSYGYTF.

The rearrangement joins TRBV5-6 to TRBJ2-7, with 8 bases identical to TRBD1. Germline V gene sequence: CDR1 SGHDT, CDR2 YYEEEE. The CDR3 runs 13 residues. J was trimmed by 5 bases and V by 4 bases; bases with no gene match: 5. CDR3 loop: CASSRQGPHEQYF. CDR3 DNA: TGTGCCAGCAGCCGACAGGGGCCACACGAGCAGTACTTC.

The chain has TRBV5-4 and TRBJ2-1, with TRBD1 identical over 11 bases. The trim removed 4 bases at V and 4 bases at J, leaving 4 bases unmatched. The germline gives CDR1 SGHNT, CDR2 YYREEE (reference sequence). The CDR3 totals 15 residues. The CDR3 sequence is CASSPGQGAYNEQFF. The CDR3 coding sequence is TGTGCCAGCAGCCCCGGACAGGGGGCATACAATGAGCAGTTCTTC.

The chain links TRBV5-6 to TRBJ1-2; 8 bases map to TRBD1. Unmatched junction bases numbered 9, after V lost 4 bases and J lost 7 bases. The CDR3 totals 14 residues. CDR1 and CDR2 from the germline V gene are SGHDT and YYEEEE. The CDR3 spells CASSLGQGRGGYTF. The CDR3 bases are TGTGCCAGCAGCCTCGGACAGGGTCGAGGTGGCTACACCTTC.

This chain joins TRBV2 and TRBJ1-2; the D is unclear. Trimming removed 3 bases from V and 3 bases from J, with 8 bases in between. There are 13 residues in the CDR3. Germline V gene data show CDR1 as SNHLY and CDR2 as FYNNEI. The CDR3 reads CASSDRPYYGYTF. In nucleotides, the CDR3 is TGTGCCAGCAGTGACAGGCCGTACTATGGCTACACCTTC.

V usage is TRBV19 and J usage is TRBJ1-5; D is unresolved. The CDR3 has 12 amino acids. Germline-derived CDR1 and CDR2 are LNHDA and SQIVND (reference sequence). Between the trimmed V and J ends, which lost 5 bases and 0 bases, there was a span of 2 bases. The CDR3: CASSYSNQPQHF. In DNA, the CDR3 is TGTGCCAGTAGTTATAGCAATCAGCCCCAGCATTTT.

The chain links TRBV28 to TRBJ1-5; D is unresolved. V was cut by 8 bases and J by 3 bases, with 5 bases left in between. The germline gives CDR1 MDHEN, CDR2 SYDVKM. The CDR3 has 11 amino acids. Written as DNA, the CDR3 is TGTGCCAGCGCGTCCAATCAGCCCCAGCATTTT. It yields the protein CASASNQPQHF.

The CDR3 coding sequence is TGTGCCAGCAGCCGGACAGCGCAACTCTACGAGCAGTACTTC. Amino acids: CASSRTAQLYEQYF. This sequence joins TRBV7-2 and TRBJ2-7; D might be TRBD1 (6 bases). V was cut by 5 bases and J by 3 bases, with 14 bases left in between. Germline CDR1 SGHTA, CDR2 FQGNSA. The CDR3 is 14 residues long.

The V and J genes are TRBV4-2 and TRBJ2-1; unclear D gene. V was shortened by 0 bases and J by 7 bases, with 13 bases between the two germline ends. The CDR3 consists of 15 residues. Germline loops: CDR1 LGHNA, CDR2 YNFKEQ. DNA of the CDR3: TGTGCCAGCAGCCAAGATGGAGTGTTCACAAATGAGCAGTTCTTC. Translated, it gives CASSQDGVFTNEQFF.

The chain recombines TRBV5-8 with TRBJ2-1, with TRBD1 matching over 8 bases. The CDR3 extends over 15 amino acids. CDR1 is SGHTS, CDR2 YDEGEE, per germline. With 4 bases clipped from V and 1 base from J, the junction kept 4 bases outside the gene matches. CDR3 nucleotides: TGTGCCAGCAGCCACGACAGGGGATCCTACAATGAGCAGTTCTTC. Protein product: CASSHDRGSYNEQFF.

V usage is TRBV5-1 and J usage is TRBJ2-1; 7 positions match TRBD1. Germline lookup yields CDR1 SGHRS and CDR2 YFSETQ. The CDR3 length is 15 residues. V lost 4 bases and J lost 4; bases outside the gene matches: 8. The chain's CDR3 is CASSATGDPYNEQFF. In DNA, the CDR3 is TGCGCCAGCAGCGCCACAGGGGACCCGTACAATGAGCAGTTCTTC.